This T cell receptor (beta chain) was captured in a study of blood T cell repertoires in COVID-19. Background on the study: Spain, Italy and the United States supplied samples that represented acute and convalescent COVID-19.

Germline-derived CDR1 and CDR2 are SGHRS and YFSETQ. The ends lost 2 bases at V and 0 bases at J; junction bases unmatched: 2. The CDR3 is 15 amino acids. Sequencing was performed with immunoSEQ multiplex PCR; in TCRdb, only in-frame clones are kept and a portion is missing. The sample includes 320,000 or so clones, 85% seen only once; the top ten take about 1.9%. Living in 20 to 30 US areas, the participants were between 18 and 89 years of age. Material for sequencing was PBMCs or T cells enriched from blood (not recorded which). The clonotype comes from a woman younger than 45 who had been exposed to COVID-19. V and J are TRBV5-1 and TRBJ2-1; 7 bases are a match to TRBD1. In DNA form, the CDR3 reads TGCGCCAGCAGCTTCGGGACAGTCTCCTACAATGAGCAGTTCTTC. This sequence encodes CASSFGTVSYNEQFF.